Detailed here is one T cell receptor beta chain. What it recognizes is unknown. TCRdb re-analysed the 5' RACE reads in MiXCR, keeping a single row per CDR3 protein. The table records roughly 280,000 distinct CDR3 sequences, roughly 17% of them present only once. The data were obtained in a study of T-cell memory formation after mild COVID-19. Whole-study findings and limits: Shrinking CD4+ clones resided mostly in CM and EM, and CD8+ ones in EMRA. Second-wave clones reaching peak frequency on day 37 lacked confirmed SARS-CoV-2 specificity. Detection of some responders pre-infection suggested pre-existing cross-reactive memory T cells participated. CD4/CD8 balance held among clones contracting day 15 to 85, and later expanders leaned CD4+.

CDR3 length equals 16 residues. Trimming stripped 0 bases from V and 4 bases from J, with 18 bases between. Germline assignment: CDR1 DFQATT and CDR2 SNEGSKA (reference sequence). This TCR was sampled from a man aged 18 to 30 who had mild COVID-19 (a few samples of this study predate the infection). Cell type and time point are not known. The specimen sequenced was PBMCs or a T cell subset sorted from them (not recorded which). The chain joins TRBV20-1 to TRBJ1-2; D gene unclear. CDR3 bases: TGCAGTGCTAGAGACCCTAGGGCGCATCGAGTCTATGGCTACACCTTC. This translates into CSARDPRAHRVYGYTF.